There are many counts of the clone carrying this TCR beta chain. The antigen remains unidentified. Calling hyperthyroidism stable required that no ophthalmopathy show up within 18 months of follow-up. Transcripts of RNA were the source for amplifying TCR beta CDR3 regions. RT-PCR was first run with HTBI primers, then multiplex PCR in a second round. Using its own MiXCR run on the multiplex PCR reads, TCRdb lists one record per CDR3 protein. The data contain about 620,000 distinct CDR3 sequences, 22% of them singletons. This specimen comes from a study of Graves' ophthalmopathy and Graves' hyperthyroidism. Study in general: Peripheral blood samples were taken at initial diagnosis, before any treatment.

CDR1 is SEHNR and CDR2 is FQNEAQ in the germline V gene (reference sequence). V lost 5 bases and J lost 4; bases outside the gene matches: 5. The CDR3 consists of 14 residues. Study-level results: With around 70% sensitivity and about 74% specificity, the model predicted ophthalmopathy progression. A classifier, a 13-signature model, separated ophthalmopathy from stable hyperthyroidism with approximately 87% sensitivity and roughly 80% specificity.

The sequence derives from a woman between 18 and 29 years old with stable Graves' hyperthyroidism. Some clones in this sample may be carry-over from other donors' samples. The source material was peripheral blood. V usage is TRBV7-9 and J usage is TRBJ2-5; 9 nucleotides line up with TRBD2. The CDR3 here is CASSISGGGETQYF. The CDR3 nucleotides are TGTGCCAGCAGCATTAGCGGGGGTGGAGAGACCCAGTACTTC.